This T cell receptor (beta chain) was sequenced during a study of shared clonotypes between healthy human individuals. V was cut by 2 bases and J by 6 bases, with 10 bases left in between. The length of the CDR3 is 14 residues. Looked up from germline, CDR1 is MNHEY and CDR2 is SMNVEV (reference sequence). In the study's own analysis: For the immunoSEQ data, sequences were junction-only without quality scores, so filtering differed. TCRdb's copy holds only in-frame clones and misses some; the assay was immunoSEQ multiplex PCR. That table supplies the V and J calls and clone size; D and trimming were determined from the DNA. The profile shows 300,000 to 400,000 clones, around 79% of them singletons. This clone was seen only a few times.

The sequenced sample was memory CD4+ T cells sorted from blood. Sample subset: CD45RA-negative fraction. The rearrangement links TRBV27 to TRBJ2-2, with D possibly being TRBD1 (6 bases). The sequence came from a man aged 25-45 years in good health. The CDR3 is CASSLNPGAGELFF. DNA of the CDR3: TGTGCCAGCAGTTTAAATCCAGGGGCCGGGGAGCTGTTTTTT.